This T cell receptor (beta chain) emerged from a study of blood T cell repertoires in COVID-19. TCRdb keeps only in-frame clones here, not all; method: immunoSEQ multiplex PCR. In the table there are more than 95,000 clones, 65% to 80% of which are singletons. Sample: peripheral blood. The receptor's source is a woman aged 70 to 79 with acute or convalescent COVID-19.

Here the CDR3 reads CASSDRVGTTENEQFF. The DNA of the CDR3 is TGTGCCAGCAGCGACAGGGTGGGGACAACAGAAAATGAGCAGTTCTTC. The chain has TRBV7-9 and TRBJ2-1; 7 bases are a match to TRBD1. The V gene end was trimmed by 5 bases and the J gene end by 7 bases; junction bases not matched to a gene: 14. The CDR3 extends over 16 amino acids. Germline V gene sequence: CDR1 SEHNR, CDR2 FQNEAQ (reference sequence).